This T cell receptor (beta chain) came from a study of OX40 agonist ivuxolimab in advanced cancers. Overall study: Six ivuxolimab dose levels, 0.01 to 10 mg/kg, were given intravenously every 2 weeks. Every patient in dose escalation had hepatocellular carcinoma, melanoma, renal cell or head and neck cancer.

Trimming stripped 5 bases from V and 7 bases from J, with 15 bases between. The CDR3 loop spans 13 amino acids. Germline-derived CDR1 and CDR2 are KGHSH and LQKENI. TCRdb's copy holds only in-frame clones and misses some; the assay was immunoSEQ multiplex PCR. The profile shows approximately 74,000 clones, 65% to 80% of them singletons. Study-wide points: In the expanded peripheral T cells, antigen specificity was never determined. Relative to CD4+ cells, CD8+ T cells on average had more expanded clones.

As to this clone: Its target is unknown.

The source is an adult with an advanced solid tumor such as melanoma, head and neck, liver or kidney cancer. The V gene is TRBV18, the J gene TRBJ2-7; D is uncertain. This specimen was CD4+ or CD8+ T cells sorted from blood, taken in a trial of the OX40 agonist ivuxolimab. For the CDR3, the DNA is TGTGCCAGCTCAAACAGTGGTGGGCGGGAGCAGTACTTC. Residues: CASSNSGGREQYF.